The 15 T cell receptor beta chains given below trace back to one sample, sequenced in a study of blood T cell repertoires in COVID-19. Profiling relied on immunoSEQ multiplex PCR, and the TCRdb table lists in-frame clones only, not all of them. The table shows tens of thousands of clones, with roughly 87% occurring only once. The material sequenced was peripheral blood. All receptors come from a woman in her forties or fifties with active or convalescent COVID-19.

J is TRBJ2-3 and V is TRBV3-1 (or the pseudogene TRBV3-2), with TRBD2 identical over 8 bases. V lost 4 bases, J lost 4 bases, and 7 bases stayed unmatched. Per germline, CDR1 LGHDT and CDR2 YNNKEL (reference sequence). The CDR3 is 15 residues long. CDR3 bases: TGTGCCAGCAGCCTGGACGTCGGGGGGGCAGATACGCAGTATTTT. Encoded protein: CASSLDVGGADTQYF.

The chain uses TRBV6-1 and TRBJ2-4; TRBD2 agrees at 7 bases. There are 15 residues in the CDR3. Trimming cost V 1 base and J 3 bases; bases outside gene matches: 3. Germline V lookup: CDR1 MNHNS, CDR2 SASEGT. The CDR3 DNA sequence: TGTGCCAGCAGTGAAGGGGGGGGAAACAAAAACATTCAGTACTTC. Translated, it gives CASSEGGGNKNIQYF.

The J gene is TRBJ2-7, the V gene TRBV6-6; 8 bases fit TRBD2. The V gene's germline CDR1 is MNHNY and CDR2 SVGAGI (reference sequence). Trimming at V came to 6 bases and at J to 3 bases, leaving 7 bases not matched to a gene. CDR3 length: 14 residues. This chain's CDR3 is CASSAAGADYEQYF. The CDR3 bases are TGTGCCAGCAGCGCAGCGGGGGCCGACTACGAGCAGTACTTC.

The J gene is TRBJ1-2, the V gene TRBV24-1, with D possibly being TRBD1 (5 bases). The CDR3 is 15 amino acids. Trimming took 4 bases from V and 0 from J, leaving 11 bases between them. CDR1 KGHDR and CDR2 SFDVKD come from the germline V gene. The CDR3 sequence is CATSEGGIANYGYTF. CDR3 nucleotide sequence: TGTGCCACCAGTGAGGGGGGGATAGCTAACTATGGCTACACCTTC.

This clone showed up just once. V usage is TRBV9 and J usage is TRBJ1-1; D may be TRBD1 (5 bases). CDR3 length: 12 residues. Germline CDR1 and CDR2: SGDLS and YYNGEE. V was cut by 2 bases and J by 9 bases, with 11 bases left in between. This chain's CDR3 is CASSVQRGQAFF. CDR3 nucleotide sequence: TGTGCCAGCAGCGTTCAAAGGGGTCAAGCTTTCTTT.

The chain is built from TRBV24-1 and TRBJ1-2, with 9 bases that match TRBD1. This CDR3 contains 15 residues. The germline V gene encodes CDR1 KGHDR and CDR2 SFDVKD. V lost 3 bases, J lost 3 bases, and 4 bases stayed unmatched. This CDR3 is CATSDQGQGHYGYTF. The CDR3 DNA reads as TGTGCCACCAGTGATCAAGGACAGGGGCACTATGGCTACACCTTC.

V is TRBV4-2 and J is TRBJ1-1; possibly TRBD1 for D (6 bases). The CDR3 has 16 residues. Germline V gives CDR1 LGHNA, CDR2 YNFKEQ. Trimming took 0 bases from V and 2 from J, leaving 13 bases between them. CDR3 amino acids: CASSQDRGGKNTEAFF. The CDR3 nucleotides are TGTGCCAGCAGCCAAGATAGGGGGGGTAAAAACACTGAAGCTTTCTTT.

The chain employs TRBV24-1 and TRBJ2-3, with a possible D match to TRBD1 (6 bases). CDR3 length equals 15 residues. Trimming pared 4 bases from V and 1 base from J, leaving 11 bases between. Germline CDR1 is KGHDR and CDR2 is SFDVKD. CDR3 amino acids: CATSDPRQGTDTQYF. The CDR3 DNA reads TGTGCCACCAGTGACCCCCGACAGGGCACAGATACGCAGTATTTT.

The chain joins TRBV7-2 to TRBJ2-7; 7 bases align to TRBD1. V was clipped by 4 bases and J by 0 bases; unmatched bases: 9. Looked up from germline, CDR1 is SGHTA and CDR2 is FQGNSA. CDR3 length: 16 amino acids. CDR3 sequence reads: CASSSILGGYSYEQYF. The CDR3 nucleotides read TGTGCCAGCAGCTCAATCTTAGGGGGCTACTCCTACGAGCAGTACTTC.

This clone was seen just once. CDR3 nucleotide sequence: TGTGCCAGTAGTATAAACCTAGGGGGCACAACCACTGAAGCTTTCTTT. Protein product: CASSINLGGTTTEAFF. The chain joins TRBV19 to TRBJ1-1; 7 nucleotides align to TRBD1. This CDR3 has 16 amino acids. Germline trimming cut 2 bases from V and 4 bases from J; bases unmatched to any gene: 10. The germline CDR1 and CDR2 sequences are LNHDA and SQIVND (reference sequence).

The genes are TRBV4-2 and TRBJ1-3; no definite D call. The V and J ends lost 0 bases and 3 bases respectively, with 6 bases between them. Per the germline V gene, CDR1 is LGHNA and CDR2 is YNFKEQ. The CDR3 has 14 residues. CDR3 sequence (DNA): TGTGCCAGCAGCCAAGAAATTCGTGGAAACACCATATATTTT. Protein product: CASSQEIRGNTIYF.

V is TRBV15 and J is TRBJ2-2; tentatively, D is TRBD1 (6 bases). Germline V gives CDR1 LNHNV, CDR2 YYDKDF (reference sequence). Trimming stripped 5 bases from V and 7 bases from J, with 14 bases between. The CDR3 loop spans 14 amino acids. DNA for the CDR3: TGTGCCACCAGCCCTAGAGGGGGTGGCGGGGAGCTGTTTTTT. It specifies CATSPRGGGGELFF.

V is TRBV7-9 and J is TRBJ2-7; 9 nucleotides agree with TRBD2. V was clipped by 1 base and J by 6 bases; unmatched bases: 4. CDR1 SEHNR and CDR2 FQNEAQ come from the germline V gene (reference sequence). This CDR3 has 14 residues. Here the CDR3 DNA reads TGTGCCAGCAGCTTAGGCGGGGGGGCGGTCGAGCAGTACTTC. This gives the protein CASSLGGGAVEQYF. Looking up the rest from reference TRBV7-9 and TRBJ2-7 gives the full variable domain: DTGVSQNPRHKITKRGQNVTFRCDPISEHNRLYWYRQTLGQGPEFLTYFQNEAQLEKSRLLSDRFSAERPKGSFSTLEIQRTEQGDSAMYLCASSLGGGAVEQYFGPGTRLTVT.

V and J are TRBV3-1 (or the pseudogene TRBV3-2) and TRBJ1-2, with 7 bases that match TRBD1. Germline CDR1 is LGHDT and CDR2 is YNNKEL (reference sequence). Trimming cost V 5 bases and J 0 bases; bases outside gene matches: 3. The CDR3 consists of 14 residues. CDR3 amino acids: CASSRGLSNYGYTF. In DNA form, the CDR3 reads TGTGCCAGCAGCAGGGGGCTTTCTAACTATGGCTACACCTTC.

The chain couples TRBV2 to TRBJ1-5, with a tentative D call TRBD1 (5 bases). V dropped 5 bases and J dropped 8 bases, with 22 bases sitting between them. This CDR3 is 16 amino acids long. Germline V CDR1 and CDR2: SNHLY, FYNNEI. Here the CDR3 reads CASSPNLGGESEPQHF. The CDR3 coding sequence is TGTGCCAGCAGTCCTAACTTAGGAGGGGAGTCCGAGCCCCAGCATTTT.